The 2 T cell receptor beta chains below come from one sample, sequenced in a study of beta chain features in type 1 diabetes. All of the isolated RNA was reverse transcribed, so expressed TCRB transcripts were sequenced. The table came from immunoSEQ multiplex PCR; TCRdb's copy has only in-frame clones and leaves some out. Of approximately 200,000 clones in the sample, around 9.6% were seen once. The sequencing sample was made of naive CD4+ T cells from blood. The receptors were gathered from a woman under 30 in good health.

Notes on this clone: One junction end does not reproduce the germline sequence, and a read error may be involved. J is TRBJ2-5 and V is TRBV6-1; 11 bases align to TRBD2. The V gene's germline CDR1 is MNHNS and CDR2 SASEGT. This CDR3 is built from 15 residues. The CDR3 here is CAISEALAGGETQYF. In DNA, the CDR3 is TGTGCCATCAGTGAGGCCCTAGCGGGAGGAGAGACCCAGTACTTC.

The rearrangement links TRBV9 to TRBJ2-4; weak D call: TRBD2 (7 bases). V was shortened by 4 bases and J by 7 bases, with 18 bases between the two germline ends. Looked up from germline, CDR1 is SGDLS and CDR2 is YYNGEE. The CDR3 covers 15 residues. This CDR3 reads CASSIEPGGANIQYF. The CDR3 DNA sequence: TGTGCCAGCAGCATAGAGCCGGGGGGCGCGAACATTCAGTACTTC.